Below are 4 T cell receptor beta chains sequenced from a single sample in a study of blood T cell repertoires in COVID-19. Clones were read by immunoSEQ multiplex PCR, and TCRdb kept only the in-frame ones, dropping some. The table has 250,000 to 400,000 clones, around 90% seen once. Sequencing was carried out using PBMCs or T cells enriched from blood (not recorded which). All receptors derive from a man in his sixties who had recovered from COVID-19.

CDR3 nucleotides: TGTGCCAGCTCACCACCGTCCAGGGCAGGGTCACCCCTCCACTTT. Residues: CASSPPSRAGSPLHF. This chain joins TRBV18 and TRBJ1-6; maybe TRBD1 (5 bases). V gave up 0 bases and J gave up 10 bases, with 13 bases separating them. The CDR3 length is 15 residues. Germline V gene sequence: CDR1 KGHSH, CDR2 LQKENI.

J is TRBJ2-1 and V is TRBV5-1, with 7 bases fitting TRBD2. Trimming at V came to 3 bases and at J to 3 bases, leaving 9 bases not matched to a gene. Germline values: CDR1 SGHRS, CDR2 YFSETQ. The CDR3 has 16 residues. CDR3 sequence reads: CASSSFAGANYNEQFF. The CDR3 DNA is TGCGCCAGCAGCTCCTTTGCGGGAGCGAACTACAATGAGCAGTTCTTC.

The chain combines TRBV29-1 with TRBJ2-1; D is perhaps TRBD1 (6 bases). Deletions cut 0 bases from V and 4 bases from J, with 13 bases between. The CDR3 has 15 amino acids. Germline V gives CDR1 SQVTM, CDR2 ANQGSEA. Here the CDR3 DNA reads TGCAGCGTTGAAGAAATGGGGGCCCAATACAATGAGCAGTTCTTC. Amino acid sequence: CSVEEMGAQYNEQFF.

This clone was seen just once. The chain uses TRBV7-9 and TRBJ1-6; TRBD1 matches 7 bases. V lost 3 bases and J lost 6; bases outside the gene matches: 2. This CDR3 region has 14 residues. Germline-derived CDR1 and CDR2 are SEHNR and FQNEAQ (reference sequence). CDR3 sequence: CASSFGTVNSPLHF. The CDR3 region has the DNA TGTGCCAGCAGCTTCGGGACAGTTAATTCACCCCTCCACTTT.